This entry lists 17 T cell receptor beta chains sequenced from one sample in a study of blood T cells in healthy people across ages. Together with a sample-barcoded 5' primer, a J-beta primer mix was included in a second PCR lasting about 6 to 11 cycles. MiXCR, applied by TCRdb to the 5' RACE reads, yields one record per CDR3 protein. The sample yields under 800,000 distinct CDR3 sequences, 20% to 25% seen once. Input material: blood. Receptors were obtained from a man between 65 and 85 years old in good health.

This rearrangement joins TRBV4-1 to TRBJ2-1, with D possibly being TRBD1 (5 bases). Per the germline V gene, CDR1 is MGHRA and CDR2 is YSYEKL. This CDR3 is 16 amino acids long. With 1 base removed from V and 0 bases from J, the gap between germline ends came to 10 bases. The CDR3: CASSQGGYNSYNEQFF. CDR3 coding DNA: TGCGCCAGCAGCCAAGGGGGCTACAACTCCTACAATGAGCAGTTCTTC.

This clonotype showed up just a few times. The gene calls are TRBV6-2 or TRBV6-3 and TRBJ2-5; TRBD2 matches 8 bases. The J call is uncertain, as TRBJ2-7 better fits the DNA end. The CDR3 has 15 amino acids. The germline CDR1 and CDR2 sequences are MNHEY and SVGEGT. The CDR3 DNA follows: TGTGCCAGCAGTTACTCGCTAGCGGGCTCTCTCGAGCAGTACTTC. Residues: CASSYSLAGSLEQYF.

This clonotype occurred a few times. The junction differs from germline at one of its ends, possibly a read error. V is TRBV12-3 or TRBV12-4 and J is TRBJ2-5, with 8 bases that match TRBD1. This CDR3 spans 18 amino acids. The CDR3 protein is CASRRTGMPTEENNEQFF. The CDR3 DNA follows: TGTGCCAGCAGACGGACAGGGATGCCGACGGAAGAAAACAATGAGCAATTCTTC.

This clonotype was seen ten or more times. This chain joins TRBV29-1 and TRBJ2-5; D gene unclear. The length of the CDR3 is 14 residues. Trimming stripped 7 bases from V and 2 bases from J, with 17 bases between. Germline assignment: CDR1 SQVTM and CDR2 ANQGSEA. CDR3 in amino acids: CSGSMRTDQETQYF. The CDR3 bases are TGCAGCGGCTCCATGAGAACGGATCAAGAGACCCAGTACTTC.

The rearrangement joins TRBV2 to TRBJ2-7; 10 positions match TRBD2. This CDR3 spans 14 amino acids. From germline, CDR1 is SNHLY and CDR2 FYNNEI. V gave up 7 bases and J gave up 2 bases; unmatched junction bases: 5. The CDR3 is CASKLLAGPYEQYF. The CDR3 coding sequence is TGTGCCAGCAAGTTACTAGCGGGACCCTACGAGCAGTACTTC.

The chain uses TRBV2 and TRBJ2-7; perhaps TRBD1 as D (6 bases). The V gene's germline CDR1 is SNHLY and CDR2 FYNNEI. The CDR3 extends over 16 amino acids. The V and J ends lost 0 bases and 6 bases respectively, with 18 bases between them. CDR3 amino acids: CASSEATGTTGSEQYF. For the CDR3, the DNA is TGTGCCAGCAGTGAAGCCACCGGGACAACAGGGTCCGAGCAGTACTTC.

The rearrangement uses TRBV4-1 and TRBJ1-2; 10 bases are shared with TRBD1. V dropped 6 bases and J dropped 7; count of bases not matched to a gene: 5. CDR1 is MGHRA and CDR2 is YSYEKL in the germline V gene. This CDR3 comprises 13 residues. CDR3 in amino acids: CASRPTGGSGYTF. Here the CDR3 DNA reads TGCGCCAGCAGGCCGACAGGGGGCTCTGGCTACACCTTC.

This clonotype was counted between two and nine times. CDR3 DNA sequence: TGTGCCAGCAGCTTGGGGGCGGGTGGGGCCAACGTCCTGACTTTC. Translating it yields CASSLGAGGANVLTF. The chain uses TRBV7-9 and TRBJ2-6; weak D call: TRBD1 (6 bases). The CDR3 loop spans 15 amino acids. Trimming pared 3 bases from V and 3 bases from J, leaving 9 bases between. Germline CDR1 is SEHNR and CDR2 is FQNEAQ (reference sequence).

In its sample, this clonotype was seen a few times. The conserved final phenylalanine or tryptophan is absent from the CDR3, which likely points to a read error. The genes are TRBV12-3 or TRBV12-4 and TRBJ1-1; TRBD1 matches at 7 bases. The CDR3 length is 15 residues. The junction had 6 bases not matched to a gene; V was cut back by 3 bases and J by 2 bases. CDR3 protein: CASSLWDSENTEAFY. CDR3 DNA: TGTGCCAGCAGTTTGTGGGACAGTGAAAACACTGAAGCTTTCTAT.

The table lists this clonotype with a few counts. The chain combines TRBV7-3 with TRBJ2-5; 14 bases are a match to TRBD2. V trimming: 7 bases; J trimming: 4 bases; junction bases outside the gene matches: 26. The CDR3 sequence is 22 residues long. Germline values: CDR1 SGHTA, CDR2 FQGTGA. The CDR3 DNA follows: TGTGCCAGCACCAAGGTTTCTCTCCGGGGACTAGCGGGAGAGGGATGGCGAGAGACCCAGTACTTC. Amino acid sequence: CASTKVSLRGLAGEGWRETQYF.

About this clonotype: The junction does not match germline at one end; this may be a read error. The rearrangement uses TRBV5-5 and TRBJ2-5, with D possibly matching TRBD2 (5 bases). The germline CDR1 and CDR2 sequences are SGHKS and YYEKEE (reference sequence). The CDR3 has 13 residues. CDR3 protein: CASSLAGSDERFF. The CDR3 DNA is TGTGCCAGCAGCTTGGCGGGGTCGGATGAGCGGTTCTTC.

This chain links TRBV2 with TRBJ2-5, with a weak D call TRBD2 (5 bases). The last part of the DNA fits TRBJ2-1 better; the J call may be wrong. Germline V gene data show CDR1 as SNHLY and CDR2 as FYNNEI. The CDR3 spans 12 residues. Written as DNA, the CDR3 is TGTGCCAGCAGTGATTGGGCGGGTGAGCAGTTCTTC. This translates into CASSDWAGEQFF.

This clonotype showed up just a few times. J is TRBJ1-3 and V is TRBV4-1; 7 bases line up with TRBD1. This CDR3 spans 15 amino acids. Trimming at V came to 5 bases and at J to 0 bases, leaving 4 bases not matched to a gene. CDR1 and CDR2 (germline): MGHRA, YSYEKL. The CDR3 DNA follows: TGCGCCAGCAGCAACGGGACAGCCTCTGGAAACACCATATATTTT. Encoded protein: CASSNGTASGNTIYF.

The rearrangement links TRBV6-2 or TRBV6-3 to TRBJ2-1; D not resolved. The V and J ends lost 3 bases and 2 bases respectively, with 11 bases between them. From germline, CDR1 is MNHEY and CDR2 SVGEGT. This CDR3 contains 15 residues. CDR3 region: CASSYPGFTYNEQFF. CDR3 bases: TGTGCCAGCAGTTATCCCGGATTTACCTACAATGAGCAGTTCTTC.

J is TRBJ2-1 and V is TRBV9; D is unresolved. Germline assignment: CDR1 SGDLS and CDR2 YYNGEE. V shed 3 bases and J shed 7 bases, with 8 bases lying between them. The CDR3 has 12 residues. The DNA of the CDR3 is TGTGCCAGCAGCGAAGACTTGAATGAGCAGTTCTTC. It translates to CASSEDLNEQFF.

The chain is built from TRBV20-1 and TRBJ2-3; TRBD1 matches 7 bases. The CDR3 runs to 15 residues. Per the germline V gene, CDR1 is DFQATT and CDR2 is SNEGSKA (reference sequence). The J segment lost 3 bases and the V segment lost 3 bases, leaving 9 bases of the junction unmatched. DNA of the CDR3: TGCAGTGCTAGTGAGACAGGGCATAGGACAGATACGCAGTATTTT. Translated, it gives CSASETGHRTDTQYF.

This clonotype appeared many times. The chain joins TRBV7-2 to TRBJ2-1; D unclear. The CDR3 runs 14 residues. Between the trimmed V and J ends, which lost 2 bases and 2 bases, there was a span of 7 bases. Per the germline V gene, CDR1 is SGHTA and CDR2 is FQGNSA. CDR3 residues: CASSLSPPYNEQFF. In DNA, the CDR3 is TGTGCCAGCAGCTTAAGTCCACCCTACAATGAGCAGTTCTTC.